The 5 T cell receptor beta chains in this list originate from one sample, sequenced in a study of CD4+ T cells in melanoma. The table came from immunoSEQ multiplex PCR; TCRdb's copy has only in-frame clones and leaves some out. The sample shows roughly 150,000 clones, nearly 95% of them seen only once. Receptors originate from a human donor with melanoma.

The CDR3 region has the DNA TGTGCCAGCAGCCGCGACTTGAGCGGGGGCTACGAGCAGTACTTC. Amino acid sequence: CASSRDLSGGYEQYF. The genes are TRBV6-5 and TRBJ2-7; 8 bases fit TRBD2. The CDR3 consists of 15 residues. V gave up 6 bases and J gave up 3 bases; unmatched junction bases: 10. CDR1 and CDR2 (germline): MNHEY, SVGAGI.

The chain carries TRBV19 and TRBJ1-5; TRBD1 might be the D (6 bases). The germline V gene encodes CDR1 LNHDA and CDR2 SQIVND (reference sequence). The CDR3 is 18 residues long. V lost 7 bases and J 0 bases, leaving 22 bases between the germline ends. CDR3 in amino acids: CASNPGQSGIYSNQPQHF. In nucleotides, the CDR3 is TGTGCCAGTAACCCTGGACAGTCGGGAATATATAGCAATCAGCCCCAGCATTTT.

CDR3 region: CASSPERSSYEQYF. The CDR3, as DNA: TGTGCCAGCAGCCCCGAAAGGAGCTCCTACGAGCAGTACTTC. The chain links TRBV7-6 to TRBJ2-7, with unresolved D. The CDR3 consists of 14 residues. From germline, CDR1 is SGHVS and CDR2 FNYEAQ. V was pared by 5 bases and J by 0 bases, with 11 bases between.

The chain uses TRBV30 and TRBJ1-4; 11 positions match TRBD1. Germline values: CDR1 GTSNPN, CDR2 SVGIG (reference sequence). The length of the CDR3 is 13 residues. Trimming at V came to 5 bases and at J to 6 bases, leaving 2 bases not matched to a gene. The CDR3 DNA reads as TGTGCCTGGGGACAGGGGGCGGATGAAAAACTGTTTTTT. Protein sequence: CAWGQGADEKLFF.

The V gene is TRBV4-1, the J gene TRBJ2-7, with D unclear. CDR3 length: 12 amino acids. Trimming took 1 base from V and 5 from J, leaving 6 bases between them. Germline V gene sequence: CDR1 MGHRA, CDR2 YSYEKL. This chain's CDR3 is CASSQGFHEQYF. For the CDR3, the DNA is TGCGCCAGCAGCCAAGGGTTCCACGAGCAGTACTTC.